A single T cell receptor (beta chain) is shown here with its context. Its antigen is not known. Germline loops: CDR1 SGHDN, CDR2 FVKESK. V was clipped by 6 bases and J by 1 base; unmatched bases: 6. The CDR3 is 16 residues long. The entry originates in a study of graft-versus-host responses after intestinal transplantation. The overall study: Multivisceral, liver-intestinal, or isolated intestinal transplants were performed in recipients. Uniformly, recipients were administered anti-thymocyte globulin induction with subsequent tacrolimus and steroids for 3 to 4 years. Study observations and caveats: Where graft-donor T cell macrochimerism was present, patients had high graft-versus-host to host-versus-graft clonal ratios in allografts. The highest levels of circulating GvH clones went along with early declines in HvG clones after transplant.

Profiled with immunoSEQ multiplex PCR; TCRdb holds only in-frame clones, not every one. The sample has over 45,000 clones; approximately 90% are singletons. This sequence was found in a human patient who received an intestinal transplant, so some T cells may come from the graft donor. The chain uses TRBV14 and TRBJ1-3; 10 positions match TRBD1. The sequences come from PBMCs, collected 26 days after transplant. This CDR3 reads CASRKTGGRSGNTIYF. The CDR3 nucleotides are TGTGCCAGCAGAAAGACAGGGGGCAGATCTGGAAACACCATATATTTT.